These T cell receptor beta chains were read from a single sample in a study of technical replicates of blood from a handful of donors. TCRdb keeps only in-frame clones here, not all; method: immunoSEQ multiplex PCR. The sample has 85,000 to 90,000 clones, less than 95% seen once. Sequenced: T cells isolated from PBMCs. The receptors originated from a human donor in good health. The CDR3 runs from the conserved cysteine through the conserved F or W. A D gene is named only where the DNA matches it firmly. Only part of the rows carry a size: once, few, many, or a class if the clone is expanded.

d_gene,j_gene,v_gene,abundance,CDR3aa,CDR3nt
TRBD2,TRBJ2-1,TRBV4-1,-,CASSQAGTSGYNEQFF,TGCGCCAGCAGCCAAGCCGGGACTAGCGGATACAATGAGCAGTTCTTC
TRBD1,TRBJ1-2,TRBV5-1,-,CASSLTGDGYGYTF,TGCGCCAGCAGCTTGACAGGGGATGGCTATGGCTACACCTTC
TRBD1,TRBJ2-1,TRBV10-1,-,CASSVGQGGDEQFF,TGCGCCAGCAGTGTGGGACAGGGTGGAGATGAGCAGTTCTTC
-,TRBJ1-1,TRBV7-2,-,CASSLQLGSTEAFF,TGTGCCAGCAGCTTACAGCTCGGGAGCACTGAAGCTTTCTTT
-,TRBJ2-3,TRBV11-3,-,CASRQRLLTDTQYF,TGTGCCAGCCGACAGAGACTCCTCACAGATACGCAGTATTTT
-,TRBJ2-7,TRBV11-1,-,CASSLAQRSYEQYF,TGTGCCAGCAGCTTAGCCCAGCGCTCCTACGAGCAGTACTTC
TRBD2,TRBJ2-7,TRBV9,-,CASSAEAGGIYEQYF,TGTGCCAGCAGCGCTGAAGCGGGGGGCATATACGAGCAGTACTTC
-,TRBJ2-5,TRBV29-1,-,CSVRRAGETQYF,TGCAGCGTTAGGAGGGCCGGGGAGACCCAGTACTTC
TRBD2,TRBJ2-1,TRBV11-1,-,CASSFLTSGAYNEQFF,TGTGCCAGCAGCTTCCTAACTAGCGGGGCTTACAATGAGCAGTTCTTC
-,TRBJ1-2,TRBV2,once,CASSLGGLNYGYTF,TGTGCCAGCAGCTTGGGCGGGCTTAACTATGGCTACACCTTC
-,TRBJ1-4,TRBV9,-,CASSAPVEDPRNEKLFF,TGTGCCAGCAGCGCCCCCGTGGAAGACCCGAGGAATGAAAAACTGTTTTTT
TRBD2,TRBJ2-7,TRBV9,once,CASSAGTSGRSEQYF,TGTGCCAGCAGCGCCGGGACTAGCGGGAGATCCGAGCAGTACTTC
-,TRBJ2-7,TRBV5-1,-,CASSLTGSLSYEQYF,TGCGCCAGCAGCCTCACAGGGTCTTTATCCTACGAGCAGTACTTC
TRBD1,TRBJ2-7,TRBV5-1,-,CASRPQGATYEQYF,TGCGCCAGCAGGCCACAGGGGGCTACCTACGAGCAGTACTTC
TRBD1,TRBJ1-2,TRBV19,-,CASSTPTGTGFINYGYTF,TGTGCCAGTAGTACGCCGACCGGGACAGGGTTTATCAACTATGGCTACACCTTC
-,TRBJ1-1,TRBV14,-,CASSQDWSGGAFF,TGTGCCAGCAGCCAAGATTGGAGCGGCGGAGCTTTCTTT
-,TRBJ2-2,TRBV6-5,-,CASSYDTGSSTGELFF,TGTGCCAGCAGTTACGATACAGGGAGTAGCACCGGGGAGCTGTTTTTT
TRBD2,TRBJ2-7,TRBV6-5,-,CASKREENSYEQYF,TGTGCCAGCAAGCGGGAAGAAAACTCCTACGAGCAGTACTTC
-,TRBJ1-2,TRBV2,-,CASSRARGAPSGYTF,TGTGCCAGCAGTCGGGCCAGGGGCGCCCCAAGTGGCTACACCTTC
-,TRBJ2-2,TRBV5-1,-,CASSPGTDNTGELFF,TGCGCCAGCAGCCCCGGGACTGACAACACCGGGGAGCTGTTTTTT
TRBD1,TRBJ1-1,TRBV18,-,CASSPGTAPEAFF,TGTGCCAGCTCACCGGGGACAGCCCCCGAAGCTTTCTTT
TRBD1,TRBJ1-4,TRBV10-3,-,CAIRGQGNEKLFF,TGTGCCATCAGGGGACAGGGCAATGAAAAACTGTTTTTT
-,TRBJ2-2,TRBV28,-,CASSLSSRTGELFF,TGTGCCAGCAGTTTATCCTCGAGAACCGGGGAGCTGTTTTTT
-,TRBJ1-6,TRBV27,-,CASSLTGQGSPLHF,TGTGCCAGCAGTTTAACAGGGCAGGGTTCACCCCTCCACTTT
-,TRBJ2-5,TRBV19,-,CASSTLASQETQYF,TGTGCCAGTAGTACCTTAGCCAGTCAAGAGACCCAGTACTTC
-,TRBJ2-4,TRBV18,-,CASSPRNRNLAKNIQYF,TGTGCCAGCTCACCACGCAACAGGAACCTAGCCAAAAACATTCAGTACTTC
TRBD1,TRBJ1-1,TRBV30,-,CALLEDRYVTEAFF,TGTGCCCTCCTTGAGGACAGGTACGTCACTGAAGCTTTCTTT
-,TRBJ2-2,TRBV6-4,-,CASSDLGQNTGELFF,TGTGCCAGCAGTGACTTGGGACAGAACACCGGGGAGCTGTTTTTT
-,TRBJ2-7,TRBV18,-,CASSPLPQGNHYEQYF,TGTGCCAGCTCACCACTACCTCAGGGGAATCACTACGAGCAGTACTTC
-,TRBJ1-2,TRBV5-4,-,CASSPETGLRGYTF,TGTGCCAGCAGCCCGGAGACAGGCCTCCGGGGCTACACCTTC
-,TRBJ2-6,TRBV5-1,-,CASSLLESGANVLTF,TGCGCCAGCAGCCTCCTAGAGTCTGGGGCCAACGTCCTGACTTTC
-,TRBJ2-1,TRBV7-2,-,CASSGWTAREQFF,TGTGCCAGCAGCGGGTGGACAGCCCGGGAGCAGTTCTTC
TRBD1,TRBJ1-1,TRBV5-1,-,CASSGGDRALEAFF,TGCGCCAGCTCTGGGGGGGACAGGGCCCTTGAAGCTTTCTTT
-,TRBJ2-7,TRBV5-1,-,CASSYSVLASYEQYF,TGCGCCAGCAGCTACAGTGTTCTCGCCTCCTACGAGCAGTACTTC
-,TRBJ2-1,TRBV1,-,CTSSRSGRRLGICADTHNHNEQFF,TGCACCAGCAGCCGATCCGGCCGACGTTTGGGAATTTGTGCGGACACACACAATCACAATGAGCAGTTCTTC
-,TRBJ2-1,TRBV28,-,CASSFALNEQFF,TGTGCCAGCAGTTTTGCCCTAAATGAGCAGTTCTTC
-,TRBJ1-5,TRBV4-1,-,CASSSKPTLNQPQHF,TGCGCCAGCAGCTCAAAGCCGACTCTTAATCAGCCCCAGCATTTT
TRBD1,TRBJ1-5,TRBV7-3,once,CASSLDTGGTQHF,TGTGCCAGCAGCTTAGATACAGGGGGAACCCAGCATTTT
-,TRBJ1-2,TRBV30,once,CAWHEAGAKVSGYTF,TGTGCCTGGCACGAGGCGGGAGCCAAGGTGTCTGGCTACACCTTC
-,TRBJ2-5,TRBV4-1,-,CASSQESRGTQYF,TGCGCCAGCAGCCAAGAATCACGCGGGACCCAGTACTTC
TRBD1,TRBJ2-1,TRBV5-6,-,CASSHPRDRGNEQFF,TGTGCCAGCAGCCACCCCCGGGACAGGGGGAATGAGCAGTTCTTC
TRBD1,TRBJ1-5,TRBV19,-,CASSIEGQGVRAQHF,TGTGCCAGTAGTATAGAGGGACAGGGGGTAAGGGCCCAGCATTTT
TRBD2,TRBJ2-7,TRBV15,-,CATSRERGLAYEQYF,TGTGCCACCAGCAGAGAGAGGGGACTAGCCTACGAGCAGTACTTC